This TCR beta chain was sequenced during a study of blood T cell repertoires in COVID-19. Study background: Samples representing acute and convalescent COVID-19 were sourced from the United States, Italy and Spain.

The CDR3 covers 13 residues. The germline V gene has CDR1 SGHDT and CDR2 YYEEEE. Trimming removed 5 bases from V and 4 bases from J, with 12 bases in between. Seattle patients were enrolled during active infection and followed longitudinally. Here immunoSEQ multiplex PCR was the method, and the copy in TCRdb shows in-frame clones only, minus some. Of about 160,000 clones in the sample, 79% were seen once. Sequenced material: peripheral blood. This TCR derives from a woman aged 55-69 years with COVID-19, enrolled during active disease. The gene calls are TRBV5-6 and TRBJ1-2; D call uncertain. The CDR3 DNA reads TGTGCCAGCAGTTGGGAGGGCCGCTATGGCTACACCTTC. Translating it yields CASSWEGRYGYTF.